One sample yielded the 21 T cell receptor beta chains listed below, sequenced in a study of cytomegalovirus exposure and HLA in healthy donors. The PCR was carried out with 60 Vbeta primers and 13 Jbeta primers. Data came from immunoSEQ multiplex PCR; TCRdb stores just in-frame clones and leaves some out. The sample holds hundreds of thousands of clones, more than 85% seen once. Sequenced: PBMCs. Receptors were obtained from a woman aged 18-30 years in good health and CMV-seronegative.

The J gene is TRBJ1-1, the V gene TRBV7-2, with 8 bases identical to TRBD1. This CDR3 comprises 17 residues. The V segment lost 1 base and the J segment 8 bases; nucleotides outside the gene matches: 15. Germline V CDR1 and CDR2: SGHTA, FQGNSA. In DNA form, the CDR3 reads TGTGCCAGCAGCTTAGGGTCAGGGGGCGCGGTAGTAAGAGAAGCTTTCTTT. The encoded protein is CASSLGSGGAVVREAFF.

Details on this clone: A junction end diverges from the germline sequence, so it may reflect a read error. This chain links TRBV6-5 with TRBJ2-6, with TRBD1 matching 11 bases. The CDR3 runs 11 residues. Germline CDR1 is MNHEY and CDR2 is SVGAGI. The CDR3 sequence is CASSNRDRGSF. CDR3 nucleotides: TGTGCCAGCAGCAACCGGGACAGGGGGAGTTTT.

The chain is built from TRBV14 and TRBJ2-7, with unresolved D. The CDR3 runs 14 residues. Germline CDR1 SGHDN, CDR2 FVKESK. The V end lost 3 bases, the J end lost 7 bases, and 16 bases lay between the germline ends. CDR3 bases: TGTGCCAGCAGCCAGGAGAGATACCCCCCGGAGCAGTACTTC. Amino acids: CASSQERYPPEQYF. Full variable domain (remainder filled in from reference TRBV14 and TRBJ2-7): EAGVTQFPSHSVIEKGQTVTLRCDPISGHDNLYWYRRVMGKEIKFLLHFVKESKQDESGMPNNRFLAERTGGTYSTLKVQPAELEDSGVYFCASSQERYPPEQYFGPGTRLTVT.

This clone has only one observation. The genes are TRBV5-4 and TRBJ1-6; TRBD1 might be the D (5 bases). The V end was cut by 4 bases, the J end by 6 bases, with 11 bases between. CDR3 length: 14 amino acids. Germline V gene data show CDR1 as SGHNT and CDR2 as YYREEE (reference sequence). Written as DNA, the CDR3 is TGTGCCAGCAGCGGCGGACAATTTAATTCACCCCTCCACTTT. It encodes CASSGGQFNSPLHF.

This sequence joins TRBV5-1 and TRBJ1-4; 10 positions agree with TRBD1. Germline V gene lookup returns CDR1 SGHRS and CDR2 YFSETQ. This CDR3 contains 15 residues. Trimming took 4 bases from V and 6 from J; bases not matched to a gene: 6. CDR3 DNA: TGCGCCAGCAGCCATGGACAGGGGGGCGATGAAAAACTGTTTTTT. This codes for CASSHGQGGDEKLFF. The full variable domain, completed using reference TRBV5-1 and TRBJ1-4, is KAGVTQTPRYLIKTRGQQVTLSCSPISGHRSVSWYQQTPGQGLQFLFEYFSETQRNKGNFPGRFSGRQFSNSRSEMNVSTLELGDSALYLCASSHGQGGDEKLFFGSGTQLSVL.

The chain couples TRBV6-6 to TRBJ2-1, with D possibly matching TRBD2 (5 bases). Trimming cost V 0 bases and J 7 bases, with 10 bases left between them. The germline CDR1 and CDR2 sequences are MNHNY and SVGAGI (reference sequence). This CDR3 has 14 residues. The CDR3 nucleotides read TGTGCCAGCAGTTACTCGTCTAGCAGAAATGAGCAGTTCTTC. The encoded protein is CASSYSSSRNEQFF.

This chain uses TRBV10-2 with TRBJ1-1; D is unresolved. The V end was cut by 6 bases, the J end by 3 bases, with 11 bases between. The CDR3 is 13 residues long. CDR1 WSHSY and CDR2 SAAADI come from the germline V gene. This CDR3 reads CASSDTKHTEAFF. In nucleotides, the CDR3 is TGCGCCAGCAGCGACACAAAACACACTGAAGCTTTCTTT.

The chain's CDR3 is CASTNGGARTGELFF. The CDR3 nucleotides read TGTGCCAGCACAAACGGGGGGGCGCGGACCGGGGAGCTGTTTTTT. The rearrangement links TRBV19 to TRBJ2-2, with TRBD2 identical over 8 bases. CDR1 LNHDA and CDR2 SQIVND come from the germline V gene (reference sequence). J lost 5 bases, V lost 9 bases, and 11 bases had no gene match. The CDR3 totals 15 residues. Supplemented by reference TRBV19 and TRBJ2-2, the full variable domain reads DGGITQSPKYLFRKEGQNVTLSCEQNLNHDAMYWYRQDPGQGLRLIYYSQIVNDFQKGDIAEGYSVSREKKESFPLTVTSAQKNPTAFYLCASTNGGARTGELFFGEGSRLTVL.

The chain uses TRBV2 and TRBJ2-1; TRBD2 aligns across 8 bases. Germline assignment: CDR1 SNHLY and CDR2 FYNNEI. The V gene end was trimmed by 8 bases and the J gene end by 4 bases; junction bases not matched to a gene: 10. CDR3 length: 15 residues. CDR3 loop: CASGGRLAQYNEQFF. The CDR3 coding sequence is TGTGCCAGCGGCGGGAGGCTAGCGCAATACAATGAGCAGTTCTTC.

For the CDR3, the DNA is TGCGCCAGCAGCTCGGGACAGGGTTACGAGCAGTACTTC. It yields the protein CASSSGQGYEQYF. The chain uses TRBV5-1 and TRBJ2-7; 9 bases agree with TRBD1. V lost 3 bases to trimming and J lost 4 bases; unmatched junction nucleotides: 2. CDR1 and CDR2 (germline): SGHRS, YFSETQ. This CDR3 spans 13 amino acids. Full variable domain (rest looked up from reference TRBV5-1 and TRBJ2-7): KAGVTQTPRYLIKTRGQQVTLSCSPISGHRSVSWYQQTPGQGLQFLFEYFSETQRNKGNFPGRFSGRQFSNSRSEMNVSTLELGDSALYLCASSSGQGYEQYFGPGTRLTVT.

The sample holds one count of this clone. The V and J genes are TRBV7-2 and TRBJ2-7; 10 nucleotides match TRBD2. J lost 6 bases, V lost 2 bases, and 10 bases had no gene match. The CDR3 runs 16 residues. The germline CDR1 and CDR2 sequences are SGHTA and FQGNSA. The CDR3 DNA sequence: TGTGCCAGCAGCTTATCGCTAGCGGGGGCCGGGGGCGAGCAGTACTTC. This translates into CASSLSLAGAGGEQYF.

V is TRBV7-2 and J is TRBJ2-7; 7 bases agree with TRBD2. Germline V gene data show CDR1 as SGHTA and CDR2 as FQGNSA. With 5 bases clipped from V and 2 bases from J, the junction kept 9 bases outside the gene matches. The CDR3 consists of 15 residues. CDR3 nucleotides: TGTGCCAGCAGCCCCTTTGGCGGGGGTCCCTACGAGCAGTACTTC. It encodes CASSPFGGGPYEQYF.

The chain links TRBV2 to TRBJ2-7; 12 nucleotides align to TRBD2. J was trimmed by 1 base and V by 4 bases; bases with no gene match: 2. The V gene's germline CDR1 is SNHLY and CDR2 FYNNEI. The CDR3 consists of 15 residues. CDR3 nucleotide sequence: TGTGCCAGCAGTGGGACTAGCGGGATATCCTACGAGCAGTACTTC. Residues: CASSGTSGISYEQYF.

The rearrangement joins TRBV29-1 to TRBJ1-2; TRBD1 is a possible D gene (5 bases). CDR1 and CDR2 from the germline V gene are SQVTM and ANQGSEA. This CDR3 contains 12 residues. V was clipped by 1 base and J by 6 bases, with 9 bases between them. CDR3 protein: CSVEAQGHGYTF. DNA of the CDR3: TGCAGCGTTGAAGCGCAGGGCCATGGCTACACCTTC.

This chain links TRBV10-3 with TRBJ2-7; 9 bases align to TRBD1. The V segment lost 4 bases and the J segment 4 bases; nucleotides outside the gene matches: 2. The CDR3 extends over 13 amino acids. From germline, CDR1 is ENHRY and CDR2 SYGVKD. The CDR3 DNA reads as TGTGCCATCAGTGCCGGGACAGGGTACGAGCAGTACTTC. Protein product: CAISAGTGYEQYF.

The rearrangement joins TRBV29-1 to TRBJ1-2; weak D call: TRBD1 (5 bases). Trimming took 5 bases from V and 5 from J, leaving 9 bases between them. The length of the CDR3 is 11 residues. CDR1 is SQVTM and CDR2 is ANQGSEA in the germline V gene. CDR3 sequence reads: CSVQGRYGYTF. In nucleotides, the CDR3 is TGCAGCGTTCAGGGTCGTTATGGCTACACCTTC.

This rearrangement joins TRBV5-4 to TRBJ2-5, with TRBD2 matching 11 bases. The CDR3 sequence is 16 residues long. CDR1 and CDR2 (germline): SGHNT, YYREEE (reference sequence). The junction had 8 bases not matched to a gene; V was cut back by 5 bases and J by 2 bases. CDR3 nucleotides: TGTGCCAGCAGTTTAACTAGCGGGGGCCGTCAAGAGACCCAGTACTTC. Protein sequence: CASSLTSGGRQETQYF.

The V call is TRBV6-1, the J call TRBJ2-4; D may be TRBD2 (6 bases). V dropped 1 base and J dropped 15 bases, with 22 bases sitting between them. CDR3 length equals 15 residues. CDR1 and CDR2 (germline): MNHNS, SASEGT. In DNA form, the CDR3 reads TGTGCCAGCAGTGAAGAGTTTTTGGTCGGGAGCCCGGGGTACTTC. Amino acids: CASSEEFLVGSPGYF.

The V call is TRBV6-5, the J call TRBJ1-6; D uncertain. The CDR3 consists of 14 residues. The V end lost 2 bases, the J end lost 7 bases, and 9 bases lay between the germline ends. Germline CDR1 and CDR2: MNHEY and SVGAGI. CDR3 DNA: TGTGCCAGCAGTTACGGGCAAATAAATTCACCCCTCCACTTT. Translated, it gives CASSYGQINSPLHF.

This chain connects TRBV19 to TRBJ2-7; no reliable D call. Deletions cut 9 bases from V and 4 bases from J, with 16 bases between. The CDR3 loop spans 13 amino acids. Germline CDR1 reads LNHDA; CDR2 reads SQIVND (reference sequence). This CDR3 reads CASSANRFYEQYF. The CDR3 DNA reads as TGTGCCAGCTCCGCTAACCGATTTTACGAGCAGTACTTC.

V is TRBV11-2 and J is TRBJ2-1, with unresolved D. The V gene's germline CDR1 is SGHAT and CDR2 FQNNGV. V was cut by 0 bases and J by 7 bases, with 4 bases left in between. This CDR3 has 12 amino acids. The CDR3: CASSLDQNEQFF. The CDR3 DNA is TGTGCCAGCAGCTTAGACCAGAATGAGCAGTTCTTC.